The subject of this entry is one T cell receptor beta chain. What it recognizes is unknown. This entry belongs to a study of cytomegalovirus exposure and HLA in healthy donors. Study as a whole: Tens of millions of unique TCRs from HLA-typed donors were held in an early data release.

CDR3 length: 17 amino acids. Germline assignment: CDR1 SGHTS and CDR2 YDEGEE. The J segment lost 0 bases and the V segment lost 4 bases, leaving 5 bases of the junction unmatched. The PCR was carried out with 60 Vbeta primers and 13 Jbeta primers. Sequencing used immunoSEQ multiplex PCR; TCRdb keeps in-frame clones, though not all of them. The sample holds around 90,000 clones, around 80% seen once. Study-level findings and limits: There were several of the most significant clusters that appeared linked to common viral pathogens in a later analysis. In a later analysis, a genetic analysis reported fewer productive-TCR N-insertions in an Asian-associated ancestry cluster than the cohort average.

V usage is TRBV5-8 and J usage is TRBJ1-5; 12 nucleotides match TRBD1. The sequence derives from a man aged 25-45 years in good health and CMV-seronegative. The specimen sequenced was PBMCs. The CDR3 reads CASSRGQGADSNQPQHF. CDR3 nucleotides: TGTGCCAGCAGCCGGGGACAGGGGGCCGATAGCAATCAGCCCCAGCATTTT.